Sequencing of this TCR beta chain was carried out in a study of blood T cells in healthy people across ages. For the study at large: About one barcoded beta molecule per two T cells came from capture by template switching.

About this clonotype itself: Its antigen is unidentified.

Healthy Caucasians from Russia aged roughly 6 to 90 served as donors. Samples each had at least 5 micrograms of total RNA extracted. Together with a sample-barcoded 5' primer, a J-beta primer mix was included in a second PCR lasting roughly 6 to 12 cycles. TCRdb ran MiXCR on the 5' RACE reads and lists one entry per CDR3 protein. This table holds 780,000 or so distinct CDR3 sequences, approximately 53% found once. General study results and limits: CMV infection status of these donors was not known.

Germline values: CDR1 SGDLS, CDR2 YYNGEE. V was shortened by 0 bases and J by 1 base, with 10 bases between the two germline ends. The CDR3 is 15 residues long. Sequenced input: blood. The origin of this receptor is a man aged 35 to 55 in good health. The rearrangement links TRBV9 to TRBJ2-5; tentative D call: TRBD2 (5 bases). The CDR3 region is CASSVVGAVQETQYF. The CDR3 nucleotides read TGTGCCAGCAGCGTAGTAGGAGCGGTCCAAGAGACCCAGTACTTC. Drawing the rest from reference TRBV9 and TRBJ2-5, the complete variable domain is DSGVTQTPKHLITATGQRVTLRCSPRSGDLSVYWYQQSLDQGLQFLIQYYNGEERAKGNILERFSAQQFPDLHSELNLSSLELGDSALYFCASSVVGAVQETQYFGPGTRLLVL.